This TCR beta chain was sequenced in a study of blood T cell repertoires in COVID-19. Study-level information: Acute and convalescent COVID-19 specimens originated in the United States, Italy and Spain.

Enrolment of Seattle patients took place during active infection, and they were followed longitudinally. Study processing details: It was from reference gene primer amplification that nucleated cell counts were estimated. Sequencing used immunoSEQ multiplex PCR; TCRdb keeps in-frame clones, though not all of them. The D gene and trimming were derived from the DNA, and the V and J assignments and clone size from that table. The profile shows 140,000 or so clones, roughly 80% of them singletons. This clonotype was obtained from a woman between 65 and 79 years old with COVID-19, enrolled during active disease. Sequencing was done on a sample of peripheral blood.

In nucleotides, the CDR3 is TGTGCCACCAGCGCTACTAGCGGCTCCTACGAGCAGTACTTC. It yields the protein CATSATSGSYEQYF. The rearrangement links TRBV15 to TRBJ2-7; 8 bases map to TRBD2. The CDR3 loop spans 14 amino acids. The germline V gene encodes CDR1 LNHNV and CDR2 YYDKDF (reference sequence). With 5 bases clipped from V and 0 bases from J, the junction kept 3 bases outside the gene matches.